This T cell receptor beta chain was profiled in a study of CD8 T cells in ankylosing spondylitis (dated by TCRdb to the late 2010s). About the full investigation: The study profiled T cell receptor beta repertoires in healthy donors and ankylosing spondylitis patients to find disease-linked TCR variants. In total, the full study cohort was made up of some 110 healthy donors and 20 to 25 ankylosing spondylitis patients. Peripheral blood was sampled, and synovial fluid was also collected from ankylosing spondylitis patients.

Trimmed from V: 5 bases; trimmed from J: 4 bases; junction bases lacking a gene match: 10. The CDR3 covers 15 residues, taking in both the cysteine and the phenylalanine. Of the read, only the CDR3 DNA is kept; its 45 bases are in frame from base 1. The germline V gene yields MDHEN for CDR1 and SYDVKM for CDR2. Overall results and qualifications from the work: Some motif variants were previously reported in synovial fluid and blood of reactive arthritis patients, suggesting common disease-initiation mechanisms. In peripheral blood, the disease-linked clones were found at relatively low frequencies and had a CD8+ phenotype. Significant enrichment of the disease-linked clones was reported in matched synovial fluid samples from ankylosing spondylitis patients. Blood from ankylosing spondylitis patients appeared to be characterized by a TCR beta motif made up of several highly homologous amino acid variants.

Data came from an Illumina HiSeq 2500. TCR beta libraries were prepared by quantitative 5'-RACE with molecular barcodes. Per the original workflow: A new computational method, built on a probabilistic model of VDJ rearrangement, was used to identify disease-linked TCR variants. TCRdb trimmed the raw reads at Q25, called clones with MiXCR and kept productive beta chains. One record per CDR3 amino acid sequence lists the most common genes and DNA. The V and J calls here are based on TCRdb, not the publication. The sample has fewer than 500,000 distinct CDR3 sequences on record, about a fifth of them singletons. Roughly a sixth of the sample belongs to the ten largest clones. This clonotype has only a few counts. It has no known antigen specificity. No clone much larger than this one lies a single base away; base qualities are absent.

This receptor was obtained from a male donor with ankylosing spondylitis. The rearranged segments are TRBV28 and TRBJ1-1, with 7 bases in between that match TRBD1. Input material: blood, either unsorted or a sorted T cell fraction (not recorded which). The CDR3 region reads CASSPTGAEGTEAFF. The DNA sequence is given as TGTGCCAGCAGTCCAACAGGGGCCGAGGGCACTGAAGCTTTCTTT.